One and the same sample provided the 22 T cell receptor beta chains below, sequenced in a study of blood T cells in healthy people across ages. A second roughly 7 to 11 cycle PCR used barcoded and J-beta primers. MiXCR, run by TCRdb on the 5' RACE reads, gives a single entry per CDR3 protein. The sample records around 750,000 distinct CDR3 sequences, less than 70% being singletons. The sample taken for sequencing was blood. These receptors came from an elderly man in good health.

There are a few counts of this clonotype. V usage is TRBV5-1 and J usage is TRBJ1-2; D ambiguous. Germline V gene data show CDR1 as SGHRS and CDR2 as YFSETQ. The CDR3 runs 15 residues. With 4 bases removed from V and 7 bases from J, the gap between germline ends came to 20 bases. CDR3 sequence reads: CASSPAEQRARGYTF. DNA for the CDR3: TGCGCCAGCAGCCCGGCGGAGCAGAGGGCGCGTGGCTACACCTTC. Full variable domain (remainder filled in from reference TRBV5-1 and TRBJ1-2): KAGVTQTPRYLIKTRGQQVTLSCSPISGHRSVSWYQQTPGQGLQFLFEYFSETQRNKGNFPGRFSGRQFSNSRSEMNVSTLELGDSALYLCASSPAEQRARGYTFGSGTRLTVV.

This chain uses TRBV12-3 or TRBV12-4 with TRBJ2-1, with 13 bases lining up with TRBD2. This CDR3 has 17 amino acids. Trimming at V came to 3 bases and at J to 13 bases, leaving 15 bases not matched to a gene. The CDR3 DNA reads TGTGCCAGCAGTTTTGTACTAGCGGGAGGGCTCCAAGAGACCCAGTTCTTC. Its translation: CASSFVLAGGLQETQFF.

V is TRBV7-9 and J is TRBJ2-2; D not resolved. CDR3 length: 17 residues. Germline V lookup: CDR1 SEHNR, CDR2 FQNEAQ (reference sequence). Trimming shortened V by 5 bases and J by 5 bases, and 21 bases separated the two germline ends. The CDR3 DNA reads TGTGCCAGCAGCCTAACGCCAACGGCCGGGCGAACCGGGGAGCTGTTTTTT. This translates into CASSLTPTAGRTGELFF.

This chain joins TRBV5-1 and TRBJ1-1; tentative D call: TRBD1 (5 bases). Germline CDR1 is SGHRS and CDR2 is YFSETQ. V lost 1 base and J 3 bases, leaving 19 bases between the germline ends. The CDR3 consists of 17 residues. The DNA of the CDR3 is TGCGCCAGCAGCTTGCAGAAATTCACCCTCAGGGACACTGAAGCTTTCTTT. Its translation is CASSLQKFTLRDTEAFF.

CDR3 in amino acids: CAALGGLAGGSHEQYF. The CDR3 DNA reads as TGTGCCGCCTTAGGGGGTCTAGCGGGAGGATCCCACGAGCAGTACTTC. The genes are TRBV10-3 and TRBJ2-7, with 11 bases fitting TRBD2. CDR1 and CDR2 (germline): ENHRY, SYGVKD. The CDR3 spans 16 residues. J gave up 5 bases and V 11 bases, and 17 bases lay outside the gene matches.

The chain joins TRBV28 to TRBJ2-3; no definite D call. The CDR3 covers 12 residues. Trimming stripped 8 bases from V and 4 bases from J, with 10 bases between. The V gene's germline CDR1 is MDHEN and CDR2 SYDVKM. CDR3 DNA: TGTGCCAGCCGTCACAAGGCAGATACGCAGTATTTT. It is translated as CASRHKADTQYF. The variable domain in full, with the rest retrieved from reference TRBV28 and TRBJ2-3, is DVKVTQSSRYLVKRTGEKVFLECVQDMDHENMFWYRQDPGLGLRLIYFSYDVKMKEKGDIPEGYSVSREKKERFSLILESASTNQTSMYLCASRHKADTQYFGPGTRLTVL.

A few counts support this clonotype. The V and J genes are TRBV7-9 and TRBJ1-2; 8 positions agree with TRBD1. The CDR3 totals 15 residues. V shed 5 bases, J shed 3 bases, and the junction held 8 bases outside the gene matches. Germline lookup yields CDR1 SEHNR and CDR2 FQNEAQ (reference sequence). As DNA, the CDR3 is TGTGCCAGCAGCCAATCTGGACAGGGTTACTATGGCTACACCTTC. Protein: CASSQSGQGYYGYTF.

As to this clonotype: A read error may explain this, as a much larger clone is one base away. The J gene is TRBJ1-6, the V gene TRBV5-1; D is undetermined. Deletions cut 4 bases from V and 5 bases from J, with 10 bases between. Germline-derived CDR1 and CDR2 are SGHRS and YFSETQ. The CDR3 spans 14 residues. The CDR3 sequence: CASSVPEDNSPLHF. The CDR3 nucleotides are TGCGCCAGCAGCGTGCCCGAAGATAATTCACCCCTCCACTTT.

A word on this clonotype: A much larger clone is a single base away; this may be a read error. The chain links TRBV28 to TRBJ2-4; D remains ambiguous. This CDR3 spans 16 amino acids. Germline CDR1 is MDHEN and CDR2 is SYDVKM. V dropped 2 bases and J dropped 9 bases, with 20 bases sitting between them. CDR3 bases: TGTGCCAGCAGTTTACAAGGGCAGCGACTGACAAGCATTCAGTACTTC. Protein product: CASSLQGQRLTSIQYF.

This clonotype has only a few counts. The rearrangement uses TRBV3-1 and TRBJ2-1; a weak D match, TRBD1 (5 bases). The V gene's germline CDR1 is LGHDT and CDR2 YNNKEL (reference sequence). The V gene lost 4 bases and the J gene lost 8 bases, with 15 bases spanning the gap. CDR3 length: 14 amino acids. CDR3 sequence (DNA): TGTGCCAGCAGCCTACGGACACTGATCGATGAGCAGTTCTTC. Translated, it gives CASSLRTLIDEQFF.

The V gene is TRBV6-6, the J gene TRBJ1-4; 8 positions match TRBD1. Germline CDR1 and CDR2: MNHNY and SVGAGI (reference sequence). The length of the CDR3 is 15 residues. With 6 bases clipped from V and 8 bases from J, the junction kept 11 bases outside the gene matches. As DNA, the CDR3 is TGTGCCAGCAGCCCCGACAGGGGCTGGCGAGAAAAACTGTTTTTT. Its protein is CASSPDRGWREKLFF.

This clonotype appeared a few times. The chain has TRBV7-3 and TRBJ2-3; D is ambiguous. V lost 5 bases and J 0 bases, leaving 9 bases between the germline ends. CDR1 and CDR2 (germline): SGHTA, FQGTGA. This CDR3 contains 14 residues. For the CDR3, the DNA is TGTGCCAGCAGCACGGGCGGTAGCACAGATACGCAGTATTTT. Amino acids: CASSTGGSTDTQYF.

J is TRBJ2-3 and V is TRBV5-1; D may correspond to TRBD1 or TRBD2 (5 bases each). The V gene's germline CDR1 is SGHRS and CDR2 YFSETQ. This CDR3 contains 15 residues. V was clipped by 2 bases and J by 14 bases, with 24 bases between them. The CDR3 bases are TGCGCCAGCAGCTTAGGGGTGGAGGACGGCAGATACGCGTATTTT. Its protein product is CASSLGVEDGRYAYF.

The gene calls are TRBV11-2 and TRBJ1-2, with D hard to call. Germline V CDR1 and CDR2: SGHAT, FQNNGV. The germline V and J ends were trimmed by 3 bases and 3 bases, with 11 bases remaining between them. The CDR3 loop spans 14 amino acids. DNA for the CDR3: TGTGCCAGCAGCTTGTTCGGTTCTGACTATGGCTACACCTTC. Its protein is CASSLFGSDYGYTF.

This clonotype was observed a few times. The rearrangement joins TRBV29-1 to TRBJ2-5, with 9 bases fitting TRBD1. CDR1 and CDR2 (germline): SQVTM, ANQGSEA. V lost 6 bases and J lost 5; bases outside the gene matches: 4. This CDR3 region has 12 residues. The CDR3 region is CSVGTGYETQYF. CDR3 bases: TGCAGCGTGGGGACAGGGTACGAGACCCAGTACTTC.

This rearrangement joins TRBV25-1 to TRBJ2-5; perhaps TRBD1 as D (5 bases). This CDR3 region has 16 residues. V was clipped by 2 bases and J by 3 bases, with 16 bases between them. Germline CDR1 reads MGHDK; CDR2 reads SYGVNS. CDR3 nucleotide sequence: TGTGCCAGCAGTGAACCTGCCTGGGGCAGGAAAGAGACCCAGTACTTC. This encodes CASSEPAWGRKETQYF. Looking up the rest from reference TRBV25-1 and TRBJ2-5 gives the full variable domain: EADIYQTPRYLVIGTGKKITLECSQTMGHDKMYWYQQDPGMELHLIHYSYGVNSTEKGDLSSESTVSRIRTEHFPLTLESARPSHTSQYLCASSEPAWGRKETQYFGPGTRLLVL.

The rearrangement uses TRBV4-1 and TRBJ2-1; 14 positions match TRBD2. The CDR3 has 21 amino acids. Germline CDR1 and CDR2: MGHRA and YSYEKL. The junction had 12 bases not matched to a gene; V was cut back by 1 base and J by 1 base. The DNA of the CDR3 is TGCGCCAGCAGCCAAGTATTCGGGACTAGCGGGAGAGCAGCGTCCTACAATGAGCAGTTCTTC. Protein sequence: CASSQVFGTSGRAASYNEQFF.

The chain links TRBV2 to TRBJ2-5; tentatively, D is TRBD2 (5 bases). CDR1 is SNHLY and CDR2 is FYNNEI in the germline V gene. This CDR3 spans 15 amino acids. Trimming stripped 6 bases from V and 0 bases from J, with 14 bases between. The CDR3, as DNA: TGTGCCAGCAGCGAAACTAGAACTAACCAAGAGACCCAGTACTTC. The encoded protein is CASSETRTNQETQYF.

This clonotype was seen more than once but under ten times. The chain has TRBV5-1 and TRBJ2-7; 7 positions match TRBD1. The CDR3 extends over 14 amino acids. Germline V CDR1 and CDR2: SGHRS, YFSETQ. The V segment lost 4 bases and the J segment 2 bases; nucleotides outside the gene matches: 6. This CDR3 reads CASSVGTETYEQYF. CDR3 nucleotides: TGCGCCAGCAGCGTCGGGACAGAAACCTACGAGCAGTACTTC.

The V and J genes are TRBV20-1 and TRBJ2-7, with D tentatively TRBD2 (5 bases). The length of the CDR3 is 14 residues. V lost 5 bases and J 4 bases, leaving 18 bases between the germline ends. Germline CDR1 and CDR2: DFQATT and SNEGSKA (reference sequence). The CDR3 nucleotides are TGCAGTGCTTTTAGCGCGACGGGCCTGTACGAGCAGTACTTC. Translating gives CSAFSATGLYEQYF.

This clonotype was observed a handful of times. The gene calls are TRBV7-2 and TRBJ1-5, with D unresolved. Trimming left V 1 base short and J 9 bases short, with 25 bases between. This CDR3 has 18 residues. CDR1 SGHTA and CDR2 FQGNSA come from the germline V gene. In nucleotides, the CDR3 is TGTGCCAGCAGCTTAGAGGGCCCTGCGGGGTCTGCTTTGTGGCCCCAGCATTTT. Its protein is CASSLEGPAGSALWPQHF.

The chain uses TRBV7-2 and TRBJ2-3; TRBD2 is a possible D gene (6 bases). Germline CDR1 SGHTA, CDR2 FQGNSA. V was trimmed by 5 bases and J by 6 bases, leaving 15 bases between them. The CDR3 runs to 14 residues. The CDR3 DNA reads as TGTGCCAGCAGCCTGAGGACTAATCGGGATACGCAGTATTTT. Translated: CASSLRTNRDTQYF.